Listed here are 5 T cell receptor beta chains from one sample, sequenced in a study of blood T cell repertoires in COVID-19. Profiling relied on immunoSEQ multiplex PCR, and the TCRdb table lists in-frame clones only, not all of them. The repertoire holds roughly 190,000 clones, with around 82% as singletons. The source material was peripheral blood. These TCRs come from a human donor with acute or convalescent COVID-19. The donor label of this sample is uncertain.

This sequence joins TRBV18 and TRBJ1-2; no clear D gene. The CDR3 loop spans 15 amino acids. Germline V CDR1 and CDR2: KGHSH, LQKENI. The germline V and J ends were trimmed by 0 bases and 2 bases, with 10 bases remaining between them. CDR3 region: CASSPPSSPNYGYTF. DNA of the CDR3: TGTGCCAGCTCACCACCGAGTTCCCCGAACTATGGCTACACCTTC. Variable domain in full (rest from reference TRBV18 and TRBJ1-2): NAGVMQNPRHLVRRRGQEARLRCSPMKGHSHVYWYRQLPEEGLKFMVYLQKENIIDESGMPKERFSAEFPKEGPSILRIQQVVRGDSAAYFCASSPPSSPNYGYTFGSGTRLTVV.

CDR3 protein: CASSPSEGYGYTF. CDR3 in DNA: TGTGCCAGCAGCCCCTCGGAGGGCTATGGCTACACCTTC. The V gene is TRBV6-6, the J gene TRBJ1-2, with D unclear. The CDR3 has 13 residues. V was pared by 6 bases and J by 4 bases, with 12 bases between. Germline CDR1 reads MNHNY; CDR2 reads SVGAGI (reference sequence).

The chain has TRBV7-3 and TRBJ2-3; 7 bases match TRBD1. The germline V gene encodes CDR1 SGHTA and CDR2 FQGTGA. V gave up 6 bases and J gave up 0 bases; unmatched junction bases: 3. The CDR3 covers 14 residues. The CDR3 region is CASSRDSSTDTQYF. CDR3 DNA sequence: TGTGCCAGCAGTCGGGACAGCAGCACAGATACGCAGTATTTT. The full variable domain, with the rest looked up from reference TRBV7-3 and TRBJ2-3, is GAGVSQTPSNKVTEKGKYVELRCDPISGHTALYWYRQSLGQGPEFLIYFQGTGAADDSGLPNDRFFAVRPEGSVSTLKIQRTERGDSAVYLCASSRDSSTDTQYFGPGTRLTVL.

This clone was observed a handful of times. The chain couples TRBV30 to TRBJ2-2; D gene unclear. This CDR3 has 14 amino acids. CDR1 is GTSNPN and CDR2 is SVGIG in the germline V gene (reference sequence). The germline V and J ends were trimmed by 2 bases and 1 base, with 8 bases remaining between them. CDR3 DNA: TGTGCCTGGAGTAACGCGCGGAACACCGGGGAGCTGTTTTTT. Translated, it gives CAWSNARNTGELFF. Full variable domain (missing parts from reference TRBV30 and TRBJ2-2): SQTIHQWPATLVQPVGSPLSLECTVEGTSNPNLYWYRQAAGRGLQLLFYSVGIGQISSEVPQNLSASRPQDRQFILSSKKLLLSDSGFYLCAWSNARNTGELFFGEGSRLTVL.

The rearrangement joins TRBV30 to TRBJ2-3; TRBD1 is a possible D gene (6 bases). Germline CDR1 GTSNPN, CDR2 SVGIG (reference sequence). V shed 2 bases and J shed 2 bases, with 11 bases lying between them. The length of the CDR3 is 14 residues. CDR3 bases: TGTGCCTGGAGTACAGGGAGTGACACAGATACGCAGTATTTT. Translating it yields CAWSTGSDTDTQYF.